Sequencing of this TCR beta chain was carried out in a study of cytomegalovirus exposure and HLA in healthy donors. Study outcomes and limitations: Serostatus for CMV was the only available immune exposure information. Highest at DRB1 and lowest at HLA-C, TCR association rates differed among HLA loci in a later analysis.

The table lists this clone with a few counts. Its target is not known. The PCR employed 60 Vbeta primers together with 13 Jbeta primers. Produced via immunoSEQ multiplex PCR; TCRdb's table is partial and in-frame only. The sample holds around 120,000 clones, 75% to 85% seen once. The CDR3 spans 15 residues. Germline V gene sequence: CDR1 SGHVS, CDR2 FQNEAQ. The J segment lost 3 bases and the V segment lost 5 bases, leaving 7 bases of the junction unmatched. This TCR was recovered from a male donor in good health and CMV-seropositive. Sequenced material: PBMCs. The chain recombines TRBV7-8 with TRBJ2-3; TRBD1 matches 8 bases. The CDR3 here is CASSPLQGATDTQYF. The CDR3 DNA sequence: TGTGCCAGCAGCCCGCTTCAGGGGGCTACAGATACGCAGTATTTT.